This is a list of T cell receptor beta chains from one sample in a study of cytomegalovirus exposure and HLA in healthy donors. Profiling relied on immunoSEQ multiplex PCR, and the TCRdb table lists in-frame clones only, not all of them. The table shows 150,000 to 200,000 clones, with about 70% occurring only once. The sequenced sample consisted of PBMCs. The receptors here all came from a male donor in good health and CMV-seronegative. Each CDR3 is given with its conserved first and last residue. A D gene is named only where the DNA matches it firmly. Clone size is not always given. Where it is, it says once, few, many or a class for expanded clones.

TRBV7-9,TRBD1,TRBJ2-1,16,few,TGTGCCAGCAGCTCCCGGGGACAGGACTCCTACAATGAGCAGTTCTTC,CASSSRGQDSYNEQFF
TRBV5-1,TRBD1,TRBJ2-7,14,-,TGCGCCAGCAGCGGCACAGGGGCCTCCTACGAGCAGTACTTC,CASSGTGASYEQYF
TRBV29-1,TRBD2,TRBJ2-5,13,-,TGCAGTAGCGGGGTAGCGGGAGGGCAGACCCAGTACTTC,CSSGVAGGQTQYF
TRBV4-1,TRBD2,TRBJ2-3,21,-,TGCGCCAGCAGCCAACATCCGGGACTAGCGGGAGGCGGCCTAAAGACAGATACGCAGTATTTT,CASSQHPGLAGGGLKTDTQYF
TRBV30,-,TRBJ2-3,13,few,TGTGCCTGGAGCCTAGAGGTCTGGGATACGCAGTATTTT,CAWSLEVWDTQYF
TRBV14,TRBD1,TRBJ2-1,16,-,TGTGCCAGCAGCCAAGCAAGTTGGACAGGGGCCAATGAGCAGTTCTTC,CASSQASWTGANEQFF
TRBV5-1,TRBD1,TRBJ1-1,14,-,TGCGCCAGCAGCCCCGGGACAGGGAACACTGAAGCTTTCTTT,CASSPGTGNTEAFF
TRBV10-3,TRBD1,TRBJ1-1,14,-,TGTGCCATCAGTGAGAAGGGCAGGGGGCGAGGAGCTTTCTTT,CAISEKGRGRGAFF
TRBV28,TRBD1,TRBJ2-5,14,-,TGTGCCAGCAGTAATCAGGGGGCTTTAGAGACCCAGTACTTC,CASSNQGALETQYF
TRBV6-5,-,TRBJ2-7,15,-,TGTGCCAGCAGCCCCCGTAGCGGTACAGCCTACGAGCAGTACTTC,CASSPRSGTAYEQYF
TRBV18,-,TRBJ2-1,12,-,TGTGCCAGCTCACCAGGGCAAAATGAGCAGTTCTTC,CASSPGQNEQFF
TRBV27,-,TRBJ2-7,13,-,TGTGCCAGCAGTTCGGACTTAACCTACGAGCAGTACTTC,CASSSDLTYEQYF
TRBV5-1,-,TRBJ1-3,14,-,TGCGCCAGCAGCTTGGTCGGGGGTGGAAACACCATATATTTT,CASSLVGGGNTIYF
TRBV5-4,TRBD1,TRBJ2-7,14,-,TGTGCCAGCAGCCGGGACAGATTATCCTACGAGCAGTACTTC,CASSRDRLSYEQYF
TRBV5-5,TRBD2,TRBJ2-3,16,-,TGTGCCAGCAGCCCGCCGGGACTAGGTGTGACAGATACGCAGTATTTT,CASSPPGLGVTDTQYF
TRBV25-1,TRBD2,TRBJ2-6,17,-,TGTGCCAGCAGTGAGACTAGCGGGAGATTTGGGGCCAACGTCCTGACTTTC,CASSETSGRFGANVLTF
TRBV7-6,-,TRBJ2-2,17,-,TGTGCCAGCAGCTTAGGAGACGCTGGACATAACACCGGGGAGCTGTTTTTT,CASSLGDAGHNTGELFF
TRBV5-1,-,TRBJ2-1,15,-,TGCGCCAGCAGCTTCCCCCTGGCGGGAAACAATGAGCAGTTCTTC,CASSFPLAGNNEQFF
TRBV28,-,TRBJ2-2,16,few,TGTGCCAGCAGACCCACTACTAAGCTGAACACCGGGGAGCTGTTTTTT,CASRPTTKLNTGELFF
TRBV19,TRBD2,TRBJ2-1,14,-,TGTGCCAGTAGTGTTAGCGGGTCTGTTGCTGAGCAGTTCTTC,CASSVSGSVAEQFF
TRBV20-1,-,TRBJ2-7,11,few,TGCAGTGCATGGGGGGGCGGCGAGCAGTACTTC,CSAWGGGEQYF
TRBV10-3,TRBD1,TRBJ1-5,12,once,TGTGCCATCGGACAGGGAAGCCAGCCCCAGCATTTT,CAIGQGSQPQHF
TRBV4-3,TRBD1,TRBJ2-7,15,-,TGCGCCAGCAGCCAAGAGGGGACAGGGATCCCCGAGCAGTACTTC,CASSQEGTGIPEQYF
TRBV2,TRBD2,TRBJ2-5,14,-,TGTGCCAGCAGTAAACTAGCGGGCCAAGAGACCCAGTACTTC,CASSKLAGQETQYF
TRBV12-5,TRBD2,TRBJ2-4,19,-,TGTGCTAGTGGTTCCTTCCTTACTGAGCGGGAAATGGCCAAAAACATTCAGTACTTC,CASGSFLTEREMAKNIQYF
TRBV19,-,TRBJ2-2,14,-,TGTGCCAGTAGTATAGCGAAGGGGTTCGGGGAGCTGTTTTTT,CASSIAKGFGELFF
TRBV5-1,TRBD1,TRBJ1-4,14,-,TGCGCCAGCAGCGACCAGGGGGGCCCGGGGAAACTGTTTTTT,CASSDQGGPGKLFF
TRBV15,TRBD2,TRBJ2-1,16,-,TGTGCCACCAGCAGAGATCGGTCTAGCGGGAGCAATGAGCAGTTCTTC,CATSRDRSSGSNEQFF
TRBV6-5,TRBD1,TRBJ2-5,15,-,TGTGCCAGCAGTAGACAGGGGGCTTCCGGAGAGACCCAGTACTTC,CASSRQGASGETQYF
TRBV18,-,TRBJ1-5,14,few,TGTGCCAGCTCACCACCGAGTAGCAATCAGCCCCAGCATTTT,CASSPPSSNQPQHF
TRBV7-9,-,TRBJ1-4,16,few,TGTGCCAGCAGCTTAGTTGGCAGGGTAAATGATGAAAAACTGTTTTTT,CASSLVGRVNDEKLFF
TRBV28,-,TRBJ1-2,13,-,TGTGCCAGCAGTGCCCACAGGGCTTATGGCTACACCTTC,CASSAHRAYGYTF
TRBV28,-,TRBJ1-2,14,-,TGTGCCAGCAGTTTAGCGGGGGTCCCCTATGGCTACACCTTC,CASSLAGVPYGYTF
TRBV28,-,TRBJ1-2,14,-,TGTGCCAGCAGTTCCCCGGCGGTGCACTATGGCTACACCTTC,CASSSPAVHYGYTF
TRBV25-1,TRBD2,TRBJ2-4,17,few,TGTGCCAGCAGTGGGGGGGGCGGGGGGGTAGCCAAAAACATTCAGTACTTC,CASSGGGGGVAKNIQYF
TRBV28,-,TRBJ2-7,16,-,TGTGCCAGCAGTTCTGAGCGGAGAATACGTCACTACGAGCAGTACTTC,CASSSERRIRHYEQYF
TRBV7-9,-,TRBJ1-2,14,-,TGTGCCAGCAGCTTTGGGGGGTTGAACTATGGCTACACCTTC,CASSFGGLNYGYTF
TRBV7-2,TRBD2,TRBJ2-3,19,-,TGTGCCAGCAGCTTATCCCCCCCCCGACTAGCGGGAGGGCTGGGTACGCAGTATTTT,CASSLSPPRLAGGLGTQYF
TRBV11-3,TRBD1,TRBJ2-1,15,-,TGTGCCAGCAGCGGCGGACAGGGGGGATACAATGAGCAGTTCTTC,CASSGGQGGYNEQFF
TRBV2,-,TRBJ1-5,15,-,TGTGCCAGCAGACCCGGGACATTATACAATCAGCCCCAGCATTTT,CASRPGTLYNQPQHF
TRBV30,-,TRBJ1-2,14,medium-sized,TGTGCCTGGAGAAGGCGGGGGGGTTGGTATGGCTACACCTTC,CAWRRRGGWYGYTF
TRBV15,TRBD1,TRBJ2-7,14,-,TGTGCCACCAGCAGGGACAGGGGTGCGGACGAGCAGTACTTC,CATSRDRGADEQYF
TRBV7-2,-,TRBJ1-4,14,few,TGTGCCAGCAGCTTTTACTCGACTAATGAAAAACTGTTTTTT,CASSFYSTNEKLFF
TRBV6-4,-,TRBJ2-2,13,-,TGTGCCAGCAGTGACTCCATCACCGGGGAGCTGTTTTTT,CASSDSITGELFF
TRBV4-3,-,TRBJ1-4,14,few,TGCGCCAGCAGCCAAGATCTATCCGCGGGTAAACTGTTTTTT,CASSQDLSAGKLFF
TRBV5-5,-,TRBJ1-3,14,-,TGTGCCAGCAGCTTTTGGGAGTCTGGAAACACCATATATTTT,CASSFWESGNTIYF
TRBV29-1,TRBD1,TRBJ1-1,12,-,TGCAGCGTTGATCAGGGGGGCACTGAAGCTTTCTTT,CSVDQGGTEAFF
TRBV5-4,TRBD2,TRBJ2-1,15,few,TGTGCCAGCAGCTTGTCGACTAGCGGGATCGATGAGCAGTTCTTC,CASSLSTSGIDEQFF
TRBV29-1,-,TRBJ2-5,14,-,TGCAGCGTTGAGGTACTCGAACCCCCAGAGACCCAGTACTTC,CSVEVLEPPETQYF
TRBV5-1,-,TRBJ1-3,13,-,TGCGCCAGCAGCCTGTCTTTGAGGGACACCATATATTTT,CASSLSLRDTIYF